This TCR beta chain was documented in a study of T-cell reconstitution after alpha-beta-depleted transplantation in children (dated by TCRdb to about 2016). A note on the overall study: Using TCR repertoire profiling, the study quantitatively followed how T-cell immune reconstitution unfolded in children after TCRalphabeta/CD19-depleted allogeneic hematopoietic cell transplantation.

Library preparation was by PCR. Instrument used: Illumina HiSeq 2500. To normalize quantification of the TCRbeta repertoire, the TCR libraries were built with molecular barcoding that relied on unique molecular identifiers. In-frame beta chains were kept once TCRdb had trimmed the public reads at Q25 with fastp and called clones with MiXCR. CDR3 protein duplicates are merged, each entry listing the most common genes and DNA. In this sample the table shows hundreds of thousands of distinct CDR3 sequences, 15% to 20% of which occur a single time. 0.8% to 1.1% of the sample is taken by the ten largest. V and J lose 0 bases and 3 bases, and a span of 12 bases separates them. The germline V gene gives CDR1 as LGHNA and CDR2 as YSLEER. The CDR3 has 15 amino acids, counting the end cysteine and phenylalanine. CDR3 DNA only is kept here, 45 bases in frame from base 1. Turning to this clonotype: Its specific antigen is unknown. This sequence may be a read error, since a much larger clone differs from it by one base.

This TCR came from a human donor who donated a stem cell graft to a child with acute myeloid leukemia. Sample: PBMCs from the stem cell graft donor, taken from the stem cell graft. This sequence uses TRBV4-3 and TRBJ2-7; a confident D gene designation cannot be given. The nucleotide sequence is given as TGCGCCAGCAGCCAAGAAATGGGGAACATCTACGAGCAGTACTTC. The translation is CASSQEMGNIYEQYF.